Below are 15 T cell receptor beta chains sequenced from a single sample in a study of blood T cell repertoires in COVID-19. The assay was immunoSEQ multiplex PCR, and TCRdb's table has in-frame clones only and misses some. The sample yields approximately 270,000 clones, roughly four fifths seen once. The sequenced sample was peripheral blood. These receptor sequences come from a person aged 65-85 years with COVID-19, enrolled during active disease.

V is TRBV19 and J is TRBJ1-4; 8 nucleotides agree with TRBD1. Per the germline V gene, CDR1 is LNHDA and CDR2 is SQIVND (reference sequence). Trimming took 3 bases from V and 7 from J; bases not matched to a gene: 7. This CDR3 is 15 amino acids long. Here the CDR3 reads CASSMWTGTSEKLFF. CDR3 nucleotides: TGTGCCAGTAGTATGTGGACAGGGACTTCTGAAAAACTGTTTTTT.

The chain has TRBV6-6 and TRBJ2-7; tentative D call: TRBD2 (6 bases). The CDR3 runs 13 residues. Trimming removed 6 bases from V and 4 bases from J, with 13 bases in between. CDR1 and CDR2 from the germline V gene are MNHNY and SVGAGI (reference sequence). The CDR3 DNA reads TGTGCCAGCAGCCGGGCGGAGGGGTACGAGCAGTACTTC. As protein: CASSRAEGYEQYF.

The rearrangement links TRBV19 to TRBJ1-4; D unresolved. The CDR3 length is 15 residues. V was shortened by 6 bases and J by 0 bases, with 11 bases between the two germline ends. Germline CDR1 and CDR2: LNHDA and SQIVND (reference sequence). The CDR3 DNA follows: TGTGCCAGTAGCCCCCGACAAGCAACTAATGAAAAACTGTTTTTT. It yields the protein CASSPRQATNEKLFF.

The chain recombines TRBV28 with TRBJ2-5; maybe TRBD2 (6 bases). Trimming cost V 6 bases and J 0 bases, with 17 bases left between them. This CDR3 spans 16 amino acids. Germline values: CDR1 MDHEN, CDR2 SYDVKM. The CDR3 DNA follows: TGTGCCAGCAGCTCCAACATACGCGGGGACCAAGAGACCCAGTACTTC. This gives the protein CASSSNIRGDQETQYF.

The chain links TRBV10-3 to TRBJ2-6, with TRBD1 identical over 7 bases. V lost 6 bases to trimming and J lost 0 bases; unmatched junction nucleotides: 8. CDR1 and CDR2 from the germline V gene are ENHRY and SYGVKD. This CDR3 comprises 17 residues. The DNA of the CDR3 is TGTGCCATCAGCGGACAGGCTCAGGGCTCTGGGGCCAACGTCCTGACTTTC. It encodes CAISGQAQGSGANVLTF.

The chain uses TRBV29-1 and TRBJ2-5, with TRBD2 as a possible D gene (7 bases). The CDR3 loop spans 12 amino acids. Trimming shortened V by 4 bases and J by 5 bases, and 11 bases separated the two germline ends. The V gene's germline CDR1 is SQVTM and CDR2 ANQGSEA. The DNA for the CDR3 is TGCAGCGTTGGGGGGGGCATCGAGACCCAGTACTTC. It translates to CSVGGGIETQYF. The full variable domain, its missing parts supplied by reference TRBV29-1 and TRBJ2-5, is SAVISQKPSRDICQRGTSLTIQCQVDSQVTMMFWYRQQPGQSLTLIATANQGSEATYESGFVIDKFPISRPNLTFSTLTVSNMSPEDSSIYLCSVGGGIETQYFGPGTRLLVL.

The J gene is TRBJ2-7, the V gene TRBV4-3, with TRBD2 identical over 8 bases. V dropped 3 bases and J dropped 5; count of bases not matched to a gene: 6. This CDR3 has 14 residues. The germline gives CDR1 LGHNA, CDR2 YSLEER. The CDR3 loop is CASSQGTSWDEQYF. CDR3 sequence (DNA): TGCGCCAGCAGCCAGGGGACTAGTTGGGACGAGCAGTACTTC.

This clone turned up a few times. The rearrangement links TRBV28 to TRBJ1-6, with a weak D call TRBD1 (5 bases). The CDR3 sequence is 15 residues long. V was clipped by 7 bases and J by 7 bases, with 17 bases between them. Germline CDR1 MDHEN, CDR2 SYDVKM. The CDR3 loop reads CASTPRQSINSPLHF. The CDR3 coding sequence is TGTGCCAGCACACCAAGACAGTCAATAAATTCACCCCTCCACTTT.

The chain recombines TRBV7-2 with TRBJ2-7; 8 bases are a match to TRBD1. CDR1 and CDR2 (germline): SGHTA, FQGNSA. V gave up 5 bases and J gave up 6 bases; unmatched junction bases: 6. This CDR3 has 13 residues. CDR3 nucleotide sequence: TGTGCCAGCAGCCTTGGGACAGGTGGCGAGCAGTACTTC. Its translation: CASSLGTGGEQYF.

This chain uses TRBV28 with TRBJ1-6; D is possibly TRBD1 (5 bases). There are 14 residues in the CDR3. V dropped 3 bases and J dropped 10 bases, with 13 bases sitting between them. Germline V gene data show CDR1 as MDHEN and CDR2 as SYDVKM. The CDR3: CASSLGRVYSPLHF. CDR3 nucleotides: TGTGCCAGCAGTTTGGGCAGGGTTTACTCACCCCTCCACTTT.

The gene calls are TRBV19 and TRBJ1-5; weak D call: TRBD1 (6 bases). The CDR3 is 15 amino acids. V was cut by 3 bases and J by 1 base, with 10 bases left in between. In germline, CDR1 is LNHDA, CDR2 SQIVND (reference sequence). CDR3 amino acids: CASSIGGPSNQPQHF. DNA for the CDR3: TGTGCCAGTAGTATCGGGGGGCCGAGCAATCAGCCCCAGCATTTT.

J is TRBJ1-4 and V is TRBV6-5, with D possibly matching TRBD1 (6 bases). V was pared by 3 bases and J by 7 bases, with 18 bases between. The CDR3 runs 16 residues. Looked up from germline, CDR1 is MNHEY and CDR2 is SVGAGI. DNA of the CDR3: TGTGCCAGCAGTTATGGGAGTTTAGGGGGTAGTGAAAAACTGTTTTTT. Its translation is CASSYGSLGGSEKLFF.

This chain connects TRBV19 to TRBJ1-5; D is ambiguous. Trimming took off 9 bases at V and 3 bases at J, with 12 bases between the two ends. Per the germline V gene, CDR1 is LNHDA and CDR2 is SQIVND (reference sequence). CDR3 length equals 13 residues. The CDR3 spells CASNDYPNQPQHF. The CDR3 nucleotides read TGTGCCAGCAATGACTACCCCAATCAGCCCCAGCATTTT.

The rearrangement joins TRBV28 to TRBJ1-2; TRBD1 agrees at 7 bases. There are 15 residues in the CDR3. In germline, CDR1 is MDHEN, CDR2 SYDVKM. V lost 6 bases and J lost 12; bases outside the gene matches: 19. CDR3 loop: CASSRRRRDRLVHTF. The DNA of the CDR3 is TGTGCCAGCAGCCGACGGCGGCGGGACAGATTGGTCCACACCTTC.

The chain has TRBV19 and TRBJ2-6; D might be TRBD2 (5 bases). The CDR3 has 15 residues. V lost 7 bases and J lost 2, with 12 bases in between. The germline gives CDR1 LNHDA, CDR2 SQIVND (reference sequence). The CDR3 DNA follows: TGTGCCAGTACGTCCTTCGGGGCTGGGGCCAACGTCCTGACTTTC. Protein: CASTSFGAGANVLTF.